This T cell receptor beta chain was sequenced for a study of T cells in Graves' hyperthyroidism and ophthalmopathy. On the study more broadly: Peripheral blood was drawn at first diagnosis, prior to all treatment.

Regions amplified from RNA transcripts were the TCR beta CDR3 regions. The HTBI primer set drove a first-round RT-PCR of the TCR CDR3. TCRdb recomputed calls from the multiplex PCR reads with MiXCR, one row per CDR3 protein. The data show 400,000 to 500,000 distinct CDR3 sequences, approximately 14% seen once. V was clipped by 5 bases and J by 8 bases, with 16 bases between them. Germline values: CDR1 MNHNS, CDR2 SASEGT. The CDR3 spans 14 residues. This clonotype was observed at least ten times. What it recognizes is unknown. General study results and limits: Blood also carried most thyroid clonotypes expanded above 0.001. Ophthalmopathy and stable hyperthyroidism were separated by a 13 V-J model.

This chain uses TRBV6-1 with TRBJ2-1; D possibly corresponds to TRBD2 (6 bases). This sequence was found in a young woman with Graves' hyperthyroidism. Sample: blood. In DNA form, the CDR3 reads TGTGCCAGCAGTACAATGGAGGGCCGCTATGAGCAGTTCTTC. Protein: CASSTMEGRYEQFF.